These 25 T cell receptor beta chains originate from one sample sequenced in a study of blood T cell repertoires in COVID-19. TCRdb's table, derived via immunoSEQ multiplex PCR, lists solely in-frame clones and lacks some. The sample yields a few hundred thousand clones, roughly 90% seen once. The sample taken for sequencing was PBMCs or T cells enriched from blood (not recorded which). The receptors here all came from a woman in her 50s who had been exposed to COVID-19.

The chain joins TRBV7-9 to TRBJ1-5; 7 nucleotides line up with TRBD1. The CDR3 loop spans 16 amino acids. The trim removed 1 base at V and 2 bases at J, leaving 5 bases unmatched. Germline CDR1 SEHNR, CDR2 FQNEAQ (reference sequence). CDR3 loop: CASSLGGGKRNQPQHF. For the CDR3, the DNA is TGTGCCAGCAGCTTAGGAGGGGGCAAGCGCAATCAGCCCCAGCATTTT.

The count of this clone is one. As DNA, the CDR3 is TGTGCCAGCAGTTTAGTCAGGGCGGATGGCTACACCTTC. Translation gives CASSLVRADGYTF. The chain has TRBV28 and TRBJ1-2; D perhaps matches TRBD1 (5 bases). This CDR3 spans 13 amino acids. Germline V gene lookup returns CDR1 MDHEN and CDR2 SYDVKM. Trimming stripped 2 bases from V and 6 bases from J, with 10 bases between.

This clone was seen only once. The rearrangement links TRBV7-9 to TRBJ2-7, with D unresolved. The germline CDR1 and CDR2 sequences are SEHNR and FQNEAQ (reference sequence). The CDR3 spans 14 residues. V was shortened by 5 bases and J by 2 bases, with 13 bases between the two germline ends. CDR3 nucleotide sequence: TGTGCCAGCAGCCCAGGCCACGAAGCCTACGAGCAGTACTTC. Its protein is CASSPGHEAYEQYF.

The chain combines TRBV7-8 with TRBJ1-1; weak D call: TRBD1 (5 bases). The germline V gene encodes CDR1 SGHVS and CDR2 FQNEAQ. With 1 base removed from V and 3 bases from J, the gap between germline ends came to 12 bases. The CDR3 loop spans 15 amino acids. This CDR3 reads CASSLGLRQYTEAFF. In DNA form, the CDR3 reads TGTGCCAGCAGCTTAGGCCTAAGACAGTACACTGAAGCTTTCTTT.

The chain combines TRBV2 with TRBJ1-4; D remains unclear. The CDR3 totals 16 residues. The germline V gene has CDR1 SNHLY and CDR2 FYNNEI. Deletions cut 4 bases from V and 4 bases from J, with 16 bases between. The CDR3 DNA is TGTGCCAGCAGTGCCCCTCCCGAGCCGCGTAATGAAAAACTGTTTTTT. Its protein product is CASSAPPEPRNEKLFF.

The CDR3 region is CASSLRGTADSPLHF. Written as DNA, the CDR3 is TGTGCCAGCAGCCTCCGGGGGACTGCGGATTCACCCCTCCACTTT. The chain links TRBV3-1 (or the pseudogene TRBV3-2) to TRBJ1-6, with TRBD1 as a possible D gene (5 bases). Trimming shortened V by 4 bases and J by 8 bases, and 15 bases separated the two germline ends. The CDR3 spans 15 residues. Germline-derived CDR1 and CDR2 are LGHDT and YNNKEL (reference sequence).

V gene TRBV2 combines with J gene TRBJ1-5, with D possibly TRBD1 on 5 matching bases. V gave up 6 bases and J gave up 4 bases, with 16 bases separating them. Germline V gene lookup returns CDR1 SNHLY and CDR2 FYNNEI. The CDR3 is made up of 15 amino acids. The CDR3 protein is CASRSGDLRNQPQHF. As DNA, the CDR3 is TGTGCCAGCAGAAGTGGGGACTTGAGAAATCAGCCCCAGCATTTT.

V usage is TRBV15 and J usage is TRBJ2-7; D is perhaps TRBD2 (5 bases). The length of the CDR3 is 15 residues. CDR1 LNHNV and CDR2 YYDKDF come from the germline V gene (reference sequence). Trimming took 0 bases from V and 1 from J, leaving 10 bases between them. The CDR3 loop reads CATSRDASRSYEQYF. Written as DNA, the CDR3 is TGTGCCACCAGCAGAGATGCTAGCCGTTCCTACGAGCAGTACTTC.

The chain couples TRBV19 to TRBJ2-7; TRBD1 matches 8 bases. Germline CDR1 LNHDA, CDR2 SQIVND (reference sequence). V lost 4 bases, J lost 2 bases, and 16 bases stayed unmatched. The CDR3 has 18 amino acids. The CDR3 loop reads CASSTRTGHARLAYEQYF. In DNA form, the CDR3 reads TGTGCCAGTAGTACCCGGACAGGGCACGCTCGACTTGCCTACGAGCAGTACTTC.

The chain recombines TRBV5-1 with TRBJ2-1; 7 bases match TRBD1. V was clipped by 4 bases and J by 3 bases; unmatched bases: 10. The CDR3 runs to 16 residues. Germline V lookup: CDR1 SGHRS, CDR2 YFSETQ. The CDR3 here is CASSESGTELYNEQFF. CDR3 nucleotide sequence: TGCGCCAGCAGCGAATCCGGGACAGAACTCTACAATGAGCAGTTCTTC.

The CDR3 coding sequence is TGTGCCAGCAGCCACGACAGGGGCCCCCGGAGCTATGGCTACACCTTC. This codes for CASSHDRGPRSYGYTF. The rearrangement uses TRBV5-6 and TRBJ1-2, with 8 bases aligning to TRBD1. CDR3 size: 16 residues. Germline lookup yields CDR1 SGHDT and CDR2 YYEEEE. The V and J ends lost 4 bases and 4 bases, in that order; junction bases with no gene match: 12.

This clone occurred a few times. The rearrangement links TRBV19 to TRBJ2-7; 8 bases match TRBD1. J lost 4 bases, V lost 3 bases, and 5 bases had no gene match. From germline, CDR1 is LNHDA and CDR2 SQIVND (reference sequence). The CDR3 covers 14 residues. DNA for the CDR3: TGTGCCAGTAGTATTTCTGACAGGGGTTACGAGCAGTACTTC. As protein: CASSISDRGYEQYF.

The table lists this clone with a count of one. The rearrangement links TRBV4-1 to TRBJ2-7, with 10 positions matching TRBD2. The CDR3 has 16 residues. Trimming at V came to 4 bases and at J to 4 bases, leaving 10 bases not matched to a gene. Germline-derived CDR1 and CDR2 are MGHRA and YSYEKL. The CDR3 nucleotides read TGCGCCAGCAGCCCTCTCGAGCGGGGGGGCCGATACGAGCAGTACTTC. Translated: CASSPLERGGRYEQYF.

The DNA for the CDR3 is TGTGCCAGCAGCTTAGGGACAGGAAACCAAGAGACCCAGTACTTC. It encodes CASSLGTGNQETQYF. The chain uses TRBV7-2 and TRBJ2-5, with 7 bases that match TRBD1. Germline assignment: CDR1 SGHTA and CDR2 FQGNSA. With 1 base clipped from V and 0 bases from J, the junction kept 2 bases outside the gene matches. This CDR3 region has 15 residues.

The chain employs TRBV7-8 and TRBJ2-2; weak D call: TRBD2 (6 bases). Trimming pared 5 bases from V and 1 base from J, leaving 11 bases between. Germline values: CDR1 SGHVS, CDR2 FQNEAQ. The CDR3 spans 15 residues. The CDR3 is CASSLMGLNTGELFF. The DNA of the CDR3 is TGTGCCAGCAGCCTAATGGGACTGAACACCGGGGAGCTGTTTTTT.

The chain employs TRBV9 and TRBJ1-2; TRBD1 agrees at 7 bases. From germline, CDR1 is SGDLS and CDR2 YYNGEE. CDR3 length equals 14 residues. The junction had 7 bases not matched to a gene; V was cut back by 4 bases and J by 4 bases. CDR3 bases: TGTGCCAGCAGCTCCCGACAGGGCCCCTATGGCTACACCTTC. Translated: CASSSRQGPYGYTF.

The chain is built from TRBV5-4 and TRBJ2-5; perhaps TRBD1 as D (5 bases). Germline CDR1 reads SGHNT; CDR2 reads YYREEE (reference sequence). The germline V and J ends were trimmed by 4 bases and 0 bases, with 16 bases remaining between them. The CDR3 runs to 16 residues. The CDR3 sequence is CASSLFGASYQETQYF. The DNA of the CDR3 is TGTGCCAGCAGCCTTTTTGGGGCATCGTACCAAGAGACCCAGTACTTC.

This sequence joins TRBV9 and TRBJ1-1, with 7 bases aligning to TRBD1. Germline trimming cut 0 bases from V and 7 bases from J; bases unmatched to any gene: 9. This CDR3 is 15 amino acids long. Germline V CDR1 and CDR2: SGDLS, YYNGEE. CDR3 residues: CASSVGQGTPIEAFF. CDR3 DNA sequence: TGTGCCAGCAGCGTAGGACAGGGTACACCTATTGAAGCTTTCTTT.

This clone was counted a single time. The chain employs TRBV19 and TRBJ2-3, with 10 bases fitting TRBD2. Trimming at V came to 5 bases and at J to 5 bases, leaving 10 bases not matched to a gene. From germline, CDR1 is LNHDA and CDR2 SQIVND (reference sequence). This CDR3 spans 16 amino acids. The CDR3 sequence: CASSPRTSGMRDTQYF. In DNA, the CDR3 is TGTGCCAGTAGTCCCCGGACTAGCGGTATGCGAGATACGCAGTATTTT. Supplemented by reference TRBV19 and TRBJ2-3, the full variable domain reads DGGITQSPKYLFRKEGQNVTLSCEQNLNHDAMYWYRQDPGQGLRLIYYSQIVNDFQKGDIAEGYSVSREKKESFPLTVTSAQKNPTAFYLCASSPRTSGMRDTQYFGPGTRLTVL.

The gene calls are TRBV27 and TRBJ2-7, with D uncertain. The germline V gene has CDR1 MNHEY and CDR2 SMNVEV (reference sequence). The germline V and J ends were trimmed by 6 bases and 0 bases, with 9 bases remaining between them. The CDR3 is 13 amino acids. The CDR3 here is CASSFLSSYEQYF. In nucleotides, the CDR3 is TGTGCCAGCAGCTTCTTGAGCTCCTACGAGCAGTACTTC.

The rearrangement uses TRBV28 and TRBJ1-3; 7 nucleotides line up with TRBD1. V gave up 5 bases and J gave up 5 bases; unmatched junction bases: 9. The CDR3 covers 15 residues. CDR1 and CDR2 from the germline V gene are MDHEN and SYDVKM. CDR3 sequence (DNA): TGTGCCAGCAGTGATCAGGGGGAGATTAGAAACACCATATATTTT. Protein product: CASSDQGEIRNTIYF.

Note on this clone: The sample carries other DNA sequences with the same CDR3. The chain links TRBV19 to TRBJ2-7, with 8 nucleotides matching TRBD1. CDR1 and CDR2 (germline): LNHDA, SQIVND (reference sequence). The CDR3 is 14 residues long. V lost 5 bases and J lost 4; bases outside the gene matches: 7. The CDR3 sequence is CASSRGQGPYEQYF. The CDR3 nucleotides read TGTGCCAGTAGTCGAGGACAGGGCCCATACGAGCAGTACTTC.

The V gene is TRBV4-1, the J gene TRBJ2-1, with 15 positions matching TRBD2. The germline V gene encodes CDR1 MGHRA and CDR2 YSYEKL. This CDR3 is built from 17 residues. V lost 3 bases and J lost 10; bases outside the gene matches: 10. CDR3 sequence: CASSQKGTSGGWREQFF. The CDR3 nucleotides read TGCGCCAGCAGCCAGAAAGGGACTAGCGGGGGGTGGCGAGAGCAGTTCTTC.

The genes are TRBV2 and TRBJ1-5, with D perhaps matching TRBD1 (6 bases). The V gene lost 5 bases and the J gene lost 0 bases, with 11 bases spanning the gap. The CDR3 runs 15 residues. Per germline, CDR1 SNHLY and CDR2 FYNNEI. The CDR3 here is CASSRTDRSNQPQHF. Written as DNA, the CDR3 is TGTGCCAGCAGTCGGACAGATCGTAGCAATCAGCCCCAGCATTTT.

In this sample, this clone turned up a few times. The rearrangement joins TRBV14 to TRBJ1-4; possible D gene TRBD1, 5 bases. The CDR3 loop spans 15 amino acids. The germline V and J ends were trimmed by 1 base and 5 bases, with 11 bases remaining between them. Germline V gene sequence: CDR1 SGHDN, CDR2 FVKESK. The CDR3 region is CASSQGMRGNEKLFF. CDR3 nucleotides: TGTGCCAGCAGCCAAGGAATGCGGGGGAATGAAAAACTGTTTTTT. The whole variable domain, remainder taken from reference TRBV14 and TRBJ1-4, is EAGVTQFPSHSVIEKGQTVTLRCDPISGHDNLYWYRRVMGKEIKFLLHFVKESKQDESGMPNNRFLAERTGGTYSTLKVQPAELEDSGVYFCASSQGMRGNEKLFFGSGTQLSVL.